Included here is one TCR beta chain sequence, with context. As yet, its antigen is unknown. The data belong to a study of cytomegalovirus exposure and HLA in healthy donors. Study at large: About 85 million unique TCR sequences came from HLA-typed donors in an early release. Whole-study findings and limits: Presence/absence analyses supposed approximately even sequencing depth among donors. In a later analysis, an Asian-associated ancestry cluster reportedly showed fewer N-insertions than the roughly 700-donor mean. A list of 164 TCR beta chains associated with cytomegalovirus was given.

The germline gives CDR1 MNHNS, CDR2 SASEGT. The junction had 6 bases not matched to a gene; V was cut back by 8 bases and J by 4 bases. The CDR3 runs 14 residues. The PCR made use of 60 Vbeta and 13 Jbeta primers. Some clones are missing from TCRdb's copy, which holds only in-frame ones; the method was immunoSEQ multiplex PCR. The listing contains about 160,000 clones. The chain couples TRBV6-1 to TRBJ2-2; TRBD2 matches at 8 bases. The material sequenced was PBMCs. The TCR sequence derives from a woman in her fifties or sixties in good health and CMV-seronegative. In nucleotides, the CDR3 is TGTGCCAGCTCACCGGGACTAGGCACCGGGGAGCTGTTTTTT. It encodes CASSPGLGTGELFF.